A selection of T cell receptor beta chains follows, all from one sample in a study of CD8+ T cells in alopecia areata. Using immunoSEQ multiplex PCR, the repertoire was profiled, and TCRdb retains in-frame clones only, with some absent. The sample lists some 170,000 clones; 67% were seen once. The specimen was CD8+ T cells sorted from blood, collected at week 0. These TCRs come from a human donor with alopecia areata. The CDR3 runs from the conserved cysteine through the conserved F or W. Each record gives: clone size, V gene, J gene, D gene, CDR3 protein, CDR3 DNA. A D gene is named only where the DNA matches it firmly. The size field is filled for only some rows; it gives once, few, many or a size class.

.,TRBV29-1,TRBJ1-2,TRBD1,CSVMGTGGYDGYTF,TGCAGCGTTATGGGGACAGGGGGCTATGATGGCTACACCTTC
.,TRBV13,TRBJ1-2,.,CASSLSTGGYTF,TGTGCCAGCAGCTTATCCACAGGAGGCTACACCTTC
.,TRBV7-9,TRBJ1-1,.,CASSLGTAEAFF,TGTGCCAGCAGTTTGGGGACGGCTGAAGCTTTCTTT
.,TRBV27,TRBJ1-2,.,CASSLSARDGPMAGYTF,TGTGCCAGCAGTTTATCGGCCCGGGACGGACCTATGGCAGGCTACACCTTC
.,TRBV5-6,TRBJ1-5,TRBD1,CASSTGQGNQPQHF,TGTGCCAGCAGTACGGGACAGGGCAATCAGCCCCAGCATTTT
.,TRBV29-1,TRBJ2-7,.,CSVWGDSYEQYF,TGCAGCGTTTGGGGGGACTCCTACGAGCAGTACTTC
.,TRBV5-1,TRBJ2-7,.,CASSQGGRGSYEQYF,TGCGCCAGCAGCCAGGGTGGTCGGGGCTCCTACGAGCAGTACTTC
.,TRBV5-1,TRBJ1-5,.,CASSLGGNSNQPQHF,TGCGCCAGCAGCTTGGGGGGGAATAGCAATCAGCCCCAGCATTTT
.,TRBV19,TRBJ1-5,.,CASSMVISNQPQHF,TGTGCCAGTAGTATGGTCATCAGCAATCAGCCCCAGCATTTT
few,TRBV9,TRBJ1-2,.,CASSVAQNGYTF,TGTGCCAGCAGCGTAGCGCAGAATGGCTACACCTTC
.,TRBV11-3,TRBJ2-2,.,CATTGPGELFF,TGTGCCACAACAGGGCCCGGGGAGCTGTTTTTT
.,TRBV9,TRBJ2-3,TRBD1,CASSVVGGGTDTQYF,TGTGCCAGCAGCGTAGTAGGGGGCGGCACAGATACGCAGTATTTT
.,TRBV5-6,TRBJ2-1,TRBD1,CASSLGTGTYNEQFF,TGTGCCAGCAGCTTGGGGACAGGGACCTACAATGAGCAGTTCTTC
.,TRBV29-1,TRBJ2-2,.,CSVVQNTGELFF,TGCAGCGTTGTTCAAAACACCGGGGAGCTGTTTTTT
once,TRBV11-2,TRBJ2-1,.,CASSLGWDEQFF,TGTGCCAGCAGCTTAGGGTGGGATGAGCAGTTCTTC
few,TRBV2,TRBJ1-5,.,CAVSRVKNQPQHF,TGTGCCGTCAGCAGGGTGAAGAATCAGCCCCAGCATTTT
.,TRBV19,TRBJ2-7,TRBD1,CASSISDRAGSYEQYF,TGTGCCAGTAGTATTTCCGACAGGGCTGGCTCCTACGAGCAGTACTTC
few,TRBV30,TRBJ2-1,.,CAWSLDWNNEQFF,TGTGCCTGGAGTTTGGACTGGAACAATGAGCAGTTCTTC
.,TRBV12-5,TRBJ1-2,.,CASGLVRGQPNYGYTF,TGTGCTAGTGGTTTGGTACGTGGACAGCCTAACTATGGCTACACCTTC
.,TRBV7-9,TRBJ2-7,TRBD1,CANRDSPYEQYF,TGTGCCAACCGGGACAGTCCCTACGAGCAGTACTTC
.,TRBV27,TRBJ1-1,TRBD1,CASSRDRVPPRGTEAFF,TGTGCCAGCAGCCGGGACAGGGTTCCTCCTCGGGGCACTGAAGCTTTCTTT
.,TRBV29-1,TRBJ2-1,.,CSVEGGSYNEQFF,TGCAGCGTTGAAGGGGGTTCCTACAATGAGCAGTTCTTC
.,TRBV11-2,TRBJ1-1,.,CASSDISEAFF,TGTGCCAGCAGCGACATCTCCGAAGCTTTCTTT
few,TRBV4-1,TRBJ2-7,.,CASSQDRGNRAHEQYF,TGCGCCAGCAGCCAAGATCGTGGGAACAGGGCCCACGAGCAGTACTTC
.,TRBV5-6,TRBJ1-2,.,CASSQQRSYYTF,TGTGCCAGCAGCCAGCAAAGGTCGTACTACACCTTC
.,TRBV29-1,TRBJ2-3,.,CSVVKGFTDTQYF,TGCAGCGTTGTTAAGGGTTTCACAGATACGCAGTATTTT
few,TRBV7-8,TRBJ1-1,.,CASSLEYSQNTEAFF,TGTGCCAGCAGCTTAGAGTACAGCCAGAACACTGAAGCTTTCTTT
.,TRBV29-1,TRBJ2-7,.,CSVQATYEQYF,TGCAGCGTTCAGGCAACCTACGAGCAGTACTTC
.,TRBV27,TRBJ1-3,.,CASSLSHGVRNTIYF,TGTGCCAGCAGTTTATCCCACGGGGTTCGGAACACCATATATTTT
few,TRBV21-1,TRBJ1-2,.,CASNGPPECGYTF,TGTGCCAGCAATGGGCCCCCTGAGTGCGGCTACACCTTC
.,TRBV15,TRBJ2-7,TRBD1,CATSRRGTGPTYEQYF,TGTGCCACCAGCCGCCGCGGGACAGGGCCTACCTACGAGCAGTACTTC
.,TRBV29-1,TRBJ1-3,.,CSVEGADGNTIYF,TGCAGCGTCGAAGGGGCGGATGGAAACACCATATATTTT
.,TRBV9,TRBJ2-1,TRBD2,CASSVVSGGYNEQFF,TGTGCCAGCAGCGTAGTTAGCGGGGGGTACAATGAGCAGTTCTTC
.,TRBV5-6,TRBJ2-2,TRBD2,CASSRDRGENTGELFF,TGTGCCAGCAGTCGGGACCGGGGGGAGAACACCGGGGAGCTGTTTTTT
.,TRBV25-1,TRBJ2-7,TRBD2,CAIQAAGGYEQYF,TGTGCCATCCAGGCCGCGGGGGGCTACGAGCAGTACTTC
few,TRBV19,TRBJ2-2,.,CASTRGTGELFF,TGTGCCAGTACGCGGGGAACCGGGGAGCTGTTTTTT
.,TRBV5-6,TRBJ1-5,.,CASSLERQGNQPQHF,TGTGCCAGCAGCTTGGAGCGGCAGGGGAATCAGCCCCAGCATTTT
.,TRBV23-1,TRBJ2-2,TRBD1,CASSHDRGRPPGELFF,TGCGCCAGCAGCCACGACAGGGGGCGACCTCCCGGGGAGCTGTTTTTT
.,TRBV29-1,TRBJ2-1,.,CSVDDDRGDEQFF,TGCAGCGTAGACGACGACCGGGGCGATGAGCAGTTCTTC
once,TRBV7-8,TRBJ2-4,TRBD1,CASSPRTGAAKNIQYF,TGTGCCAGCAGCCCAAGGACAGGGGCGGCCAAAAACATTCAGTACTTC
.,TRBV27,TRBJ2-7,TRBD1,CASSLDRGGNEQYF,TGTGCCAGCAGCCTGGACAGGGGAGGAAACGAGCAGTACTTC
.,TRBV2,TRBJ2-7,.,CASSVSGESSYEQYF,TGTGCCAGCAGTGTCTCAGGAGAGAGCTCCTACGAGCAGTACTTC
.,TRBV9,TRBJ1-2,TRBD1,CASSVGRDRAAYGYTF,TGTGCCAGCAGCGTAGGACGAGACAGGGCGGCCTATGGCTACACCTTC
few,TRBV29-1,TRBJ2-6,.,CSVPNPLQALSGANVLTF,TGCAGCGTTCCCAACCCCCTGCAGGCCCTCTCTGGGGCCAACGTCCTGACTTTC
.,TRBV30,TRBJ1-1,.,CAWWPQERTEAFF,TGTGCCTGGTGGCCCCAGGAGAGGACTGAAGCTTTCTTT
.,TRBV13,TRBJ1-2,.,CASSSREQSFGYTF,TGTGCCAGCAGCTCCAGGGAGCAGTCGTTCGGCTACACCTTC
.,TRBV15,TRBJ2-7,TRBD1,CATSRGTGVGYEQYF,TGTGCCACCAGCAGAGGAACAGGGGTCGGCTACGAGCAGTACTTC
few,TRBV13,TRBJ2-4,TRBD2,CASGSGASKNIQYF,TGTGCCAGCGGAAGCGGGGCTAGCAAAAACATTCAGTACTTC
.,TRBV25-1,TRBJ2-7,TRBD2,CASRGIAGDSYEQYF,TGTGCCAGCAGGGGGATAGCGGGGGACTCCTACGAGCAGTACTTC
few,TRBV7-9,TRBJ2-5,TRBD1,CASSSDRTGNRETQYF,TGTGCCAGCAGCTCAGACCGGACAGGCAACAGGGAGACCCAGTACTTC
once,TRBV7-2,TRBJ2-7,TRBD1,CASSGDRVYEQYF,TGTGCCAGCAGCGGTGACAGGGTCTACGAGCAGTACTTC
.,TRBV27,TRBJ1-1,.,CASSLSVGTEAFF,TGTGCCAGCAGTTTATCGGTTGGCACTGAAGCTTTCTTT
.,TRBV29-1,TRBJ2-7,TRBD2,CSVEGERGDYEQYF,TGCAGCGTTGAAGGCGAGCGGGGGGACTACGAGCAGTACTTC